The clone carrying this T cell receptor beta chain was seen many times. No antigen is known for it. The cDNA was synthesized by means of template-switch 5'RACE, which was carried out with 10-nucleotide random UMIs. TCRdb redid the calling of the 5' RACE reads with MiXCR, one entry per CDR3 protein. The table includes 70,000 to 90,000 distinct CDR3 sequences, more than 5% detected once. These data are taken from a study of neurological immune-mediated disorders. Study-level results: For the multiple sclerosis repertoire cluster, no association with any clinical or MRI feature was found. Subjects shared no identical expanded-clone CDR3 amino acid sequences, suggesting private TCR-beta repertoires in all groups.

Time point noted: longitudinal time-point 2. The unsorted libraries were made from 2 million PBMCs kept at -80 C. The specimen was PBMCs. This sequence was found in a woman aged 60-70 years with multiple sclerosis.

The CDR3 nucleotides read TGTGCCAGCAGCTTCGAAAGGAGACTAGCACCTGGGGATACGCAGTATTTT. This translates into CASSFERRLAPGDTQYF. The rearrangement joins TRBV5-6 to TRBJ2-3; 7 bases align to TRBD2. CDR1 SGHDT and CDR2 YYEEEE come from the germline V gene. V lost 2 bases and J lost 6; bases outside the gene matches: 15. The CDR3 contains 17 residues.